The rows below give T cell receptor beta chains drawn from one sample of a study of blood T cell repertoires in COVID-19. Only in-frame clones appear in the TCRdb table, and some are missing; sequencing was by immunoSEQ multiplex PCR. The profile shows around 65,000 clones, 82% of them singletons. The sequencing sample was made of peripheral blood. The receptor source for this set is a human donor in a cohort sampled during active COVID-19. Both conserved end residues are part of each CDR3. A D gene is named only where the DNA matches it firmly. Size is omitted from some rows. Given values are once, few, many or a class for expanded clones.

D gene,J gene,V gene,clone size,CDR3 DNA,CDR3 protein
-,TRBJ1-1,TRBV3-1/TRBV3-2,-,TGTGCCAGCAGCCAAGGCAGGGGACCTCTTTGGACTGAAGCTTTCTTT,CASSQGRGPLWTEAFF
TRBD2,TRBJ2-5,TRBV5-1,-,TGCGCCAGCTTCCAACTAGCGGGGGCAAGGCGGGAGACCCAGTACTTC,CASFQLAGARRETQYF
TRBD2,TRBJ2-2,TRBV5-1,-,TGCGCCAGCAGCTCGGGACTAGCGGCGAACACCGGGGAGCTGTTTTTT,CASSSGLAANTGELFF
-,TRBJ2-7,TRBV7-9,once,TGTGCCAGCAGCCCGGGAACTAGCCGGTCCTACGAGCAGTACTTC,CASSPGTSRSYEQYF
TRBD1,TRBJ2-7,TRBV6-2/TRBV6-3,-,TGTGCCAGCAGTTATGGGACAGGGACTACCTACGAGCAGTACTTC,CASSYGTGTTYEQYF
-,TRBJ2-2,TRBV6-5,few,TGTGCCAGCAGTTACGGGGGGGGCCCCGGGGAGCTGTTTTTT,CASSYGGGPGELFF
TRBD1,TRBJ1-2,TRBV5-6,-,TGTGCCAGCAGCCACCGGGACAGGGACAACTATGGCTACACCTTC,CASSHRDRDNYGYTF
-,TRBJ1-1,TRBV4-2,-,TGTGCCAGCAGCCAAGACGTCAGAAACACTGAAGCTTTCTTT,CASSQDVRNTEAFF
TRBD1,TRBJ1-4,TRBV10-2,-,TGCGCCAGCAGTGAGAAAGGGGGCCAGTTTTCGGATGAAAAACTGTTTTTT,CASSEKGGQFSDEKLFF
-,TRBJ1-1,TRBV5-8,-,TGTGCCAGCAGCTTTTTGGGCTATGTAAACACTGAAGCTTTCTTT,CASSFLGYVNTEAFF
-,TRBJ2-5,TRBV5-1,-,TGCGCCAGCAGCGGCAAAGCGGGAGAGACCCAGTACTTC,CASSGKAGETQYF
-,TRBJ2-5,TRBV7-6,-,TGTGCCAGCAGCAGTAACCAGGGCTCGACAGAGACCCAGTACTTC,CASSSNQGSTETQYF
TRBD2,TRBJ2-3,TRBV19,-,TGTGCCAGTAGTATCAGGGAGGGCGGCACAGATACGCAGTATTTT,CASSIREGGTDTQYF
-,TRBJ2-7,TRBV23-1,once,TGCGCCAGCAGTCAAGATAGACTAAGCTCCTACGAGCAGTACTTC,CASSQDRLSSYEQYF
-,TRBJ1-2,TRBV4-1,-,TGCGCCAGCAGCCGACCGTCGGGGGAGGGCTATGGCTACACCTTC,CASSRPSGEGYGYTF
-,TRBJ1-3,TRBV21-1,-,TGTGCCAGCAACGAGGCCTTGGGGCGGTACACCATATATTTT,CASNEALGRYTIYF
TRBD2,TRBJ2-5,TRBV5-1,-,TGCGCCAGCAGCTTGGAAGCGGGGGGGAGAGGGACCCAGTACTTC,CASSLEAGGRGTQYF
-,TRBJ2-7,TRBV3-1/TRBV3-2,few,TGTGCCAGCAGTCAACTTTACGAGCAGTACTTC,CASSQLYEQYF
-,TRBJ2-3,TRBV24-1,-,TGTGCCACCGGGGCAGGAACCACAGATACGCAGTATTTT,CATGAGTTDTQYF
-,TRBJ2-7,TRBV29-1,-,TGCAGCGTTGGTGGTGGGGCCACTTACGAGCAGTACTTC,CSVGGGATYEQYF